This record concerns one T cell receptor beta chain sequence. Authors' processing steps: Estimation of nucleated cell counts was performed using reference gene primer amplification. Sequencing was performed with immunoSEQ multiplex PCR; in TCRdb, only in-frame clones are kept and a portion is missing. V and J calls and clone size are as listed in that table; D and trimming were resolved from the DNA. The repertoire includes roughly 21,000 clones, 83% of them detected once, and more than 6% sits in the top ten. Germline CDR1 reads SGHRS; CDR2 reads YFSETQ. The CDR3 length is 15 residues. The trim removed 4 bases at V and 6 bases at J, leaving 10 bases unmatched. This entry is derived from a study of blood T cell repertoires in COVID-19. For the study at large: Samples of COVID-19 (acute and convalescent) were obtained from the United States, Italy and Spain. PBMCs, B-cell-depleted T cells, or T cells were the source of the cDNA or gDNA that made up the material.

V usage is TRBV5-1 and J usage is TRBJ2-7, with 10 nucleotides matching TRBD2. Sequencing input: peripheral blood. This receptor was taken from a human donor in a cohort sampled during active COVID-19. DNA of the CDR3: TGCGCCAGCAGCGACGAGAGCGGGGGGGCGGGCGAGCAGTACTTC. Amino acids: CASSDESGGAGEQYF.